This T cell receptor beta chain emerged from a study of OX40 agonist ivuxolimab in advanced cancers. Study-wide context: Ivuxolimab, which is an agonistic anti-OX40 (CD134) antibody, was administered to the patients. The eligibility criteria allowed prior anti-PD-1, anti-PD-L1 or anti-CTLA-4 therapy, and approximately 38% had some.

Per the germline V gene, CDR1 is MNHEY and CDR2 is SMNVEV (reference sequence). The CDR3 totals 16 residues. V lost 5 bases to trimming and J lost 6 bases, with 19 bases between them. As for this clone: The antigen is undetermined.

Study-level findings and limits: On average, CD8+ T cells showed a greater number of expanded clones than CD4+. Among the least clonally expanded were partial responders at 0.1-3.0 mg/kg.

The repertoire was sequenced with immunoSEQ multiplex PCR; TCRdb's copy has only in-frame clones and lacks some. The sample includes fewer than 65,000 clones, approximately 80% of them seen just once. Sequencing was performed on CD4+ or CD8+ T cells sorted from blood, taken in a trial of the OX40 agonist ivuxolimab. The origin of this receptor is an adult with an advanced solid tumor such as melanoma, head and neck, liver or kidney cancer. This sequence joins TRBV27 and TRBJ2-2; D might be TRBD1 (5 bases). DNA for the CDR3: TGTGCCAGCAGTCTACTTGCTCAGGGAACAGCCGGGGAGCTGTTTTTT. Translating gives CASSLLAQGTAGELFF.